A selection of T cell receptor beta chains follows, all from one sample in a study of CD8+ T cells in alopecia areata. TCRdb's copy holds only in-frame clones and misses some; the assay was immunoSEQ multiplex PCR. Here the sample spans around 300,000 clones, approximately 60% being singletons. Source: CD4+ T cells sorted from blood, taken around week 54, from a patient treated with tofacitinib. These receptors were obtained from a human donor with alopecia areata. Both conserved end residues are part of each CDR3. A D gene is named only where the DNA matches it firmly. The size of a clone is reported for some rows only, either as once, few or many, or as a class for expanded clones.

15	NA	NA	TRBV9	TRBJ1-1	TGTGCCAGCAGCGTAGACCCGGGGCTGAACACTGAAGCTTTCTTT	CASSVDPGLNTEAFF
12	NA	NA	TRBV29-1	TRBJ1-3	TGCAGCGTTGGCACCTCTGGAAACACCATATATTTT	CSVGTSGNTIYF
18	once	TRBD2	TRBV4-3	TRBJ2-3	TGCGCCAGCAGTCCCTTACTATCGAGCGGGGATTTCACAGATACGCAGTATTTT	CASSPLLSSGDFTDTQYF
12	NA	NA	TRBV29-1	TRBJ2-3	TGCAGCGTTGAACTAGAGGCGGATACGCAGTATTTT	CSVELEADTQYF
12	NA	NA	TRBV30	TRBJ2-1	TGTGCCTGGAACCCGGGCGGCCGTGAGCAGTTCTTC	CAWNPGGREQFF
13	NA	NA	TRBV4-2	TRBJ1-6	TGTGCCAGCAGCCAAGATCTGGATTCACCCCTCCACTTT	CASSQDLDSPLHF
15	NA	NA	TRBV27	TRBJ2-7	TGTGCCAGCAGTTCAGCCCCGGGACTGACCTACGAGCAGTACTTC	CASSSAPGLTYEQYF
13	few	NA	TRBV29-1	TRBJ1-2	TGCAGCGTTGAAGGCAGGGGATTCCAGGGCTACACCTTC	CSVEGRGFQGYTF
13	NA	TRBD1	TRBV29-1	TRBJ1-2	TGCAGCGTCCTGTTCGGGACAGACTATGGCTACACCTTC	CSVLFGTDYGYTF
12	NA	NA	TRBV27	TRBJ1-5	TGTGCCAGCCGGACAAGCGATCAGCCCCAGCATTTT	CASRTSDQPQHF
14	NA	TRBD1	TRBV6-5	TRBJ1-4	TGTGCCAGCAGTGGAGACAGGGGAGGTGAAAAACTGTTTTTT	CASSGDRGGEKLFF
12	NA	NA	TRBV7-9	TRBJ1-2	TGTGCCAGCAGCTTAGAAGGGGTTGGCTACACCTTC	CASSLEGVGYTF
13	once	TRBD1	TRBV9	TRBJ1-1	TGTGCCAGCAACCCAGGGGGGGAAACTGAAGCTTTCTTT	CASNPGGETEAFF
14	NA	NA	TRBV7-2	TRBJ2-1	TGTGCCAGCAGCTTAGATTCAAGCGGGTGGCAGCAGTTCTTC	CASSLDSSGWQQFF
14	NA	NA	TRBV15	TRBJ1-1	TGTGCCACCAACCTGGGTCGGGGGAACACTGAAGCTTTCTTT	CATNLGRGNTEAFF
15	NA	NA	TRBV9	TRBJ2-3	TGTGCCAGCAGCGAGACCGGGGGGCCGACAGATACGCAGTATTTT	CASSETGGPTDTQYF
14	NA	NA	TRBV29-1	TRBJ2-3	TGCAGCGTTGAATGGCCGGCCAGCACAGATACGCAGTATTTT	CSVEWPASTDTQYF